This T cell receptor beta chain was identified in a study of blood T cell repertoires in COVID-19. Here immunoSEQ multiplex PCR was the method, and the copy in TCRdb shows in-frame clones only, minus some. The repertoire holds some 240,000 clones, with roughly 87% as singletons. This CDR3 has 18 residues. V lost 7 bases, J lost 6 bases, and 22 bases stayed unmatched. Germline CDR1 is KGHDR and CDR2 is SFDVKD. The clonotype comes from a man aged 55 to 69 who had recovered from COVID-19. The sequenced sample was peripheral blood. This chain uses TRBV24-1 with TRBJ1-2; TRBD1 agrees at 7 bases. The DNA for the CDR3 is TGTGCCACCAGCGAAAGCTACGCAAAACAGGGGAGGCTGGATGGCTACACCTTC. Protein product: CATSESYAKQGRLDGYTF.